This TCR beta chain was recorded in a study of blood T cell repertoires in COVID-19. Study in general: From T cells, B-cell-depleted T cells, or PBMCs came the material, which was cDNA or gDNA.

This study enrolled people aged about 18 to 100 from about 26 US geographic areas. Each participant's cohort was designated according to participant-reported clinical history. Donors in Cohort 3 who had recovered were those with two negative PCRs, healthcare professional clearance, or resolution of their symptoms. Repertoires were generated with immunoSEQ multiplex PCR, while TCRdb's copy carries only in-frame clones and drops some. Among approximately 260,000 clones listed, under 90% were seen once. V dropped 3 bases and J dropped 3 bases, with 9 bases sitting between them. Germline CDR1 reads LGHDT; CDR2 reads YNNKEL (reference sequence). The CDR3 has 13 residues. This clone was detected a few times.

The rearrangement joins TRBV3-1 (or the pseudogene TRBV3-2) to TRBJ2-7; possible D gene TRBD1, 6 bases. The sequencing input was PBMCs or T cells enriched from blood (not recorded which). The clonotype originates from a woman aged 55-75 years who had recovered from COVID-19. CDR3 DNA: TGTGCCAGCAGCCAGGGGACAATCTACGAGCAGTACTTC. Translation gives CASSQGTIYEQYF.